This T cell receptor beta chain was sequenced for a study of CD4 T cells in relation to SARS-CoV-2 and coronaviruses. Study at large: Convalescent patients had median age about 40 years, range about 21 to 80. Study observations and caveats: Monoreactive clones expanded significantly more to SARS-CoV-2 than crossreactive clones did.

Deep TCR-beta sequencing used DNA from uncultured naive and memory CD4+ T cells. Sequencing used immunoSEQ multiplex PCR; TCRdb keeps in-frame clones, though not all of them. The sample has approximately 60,000 clones; 90% to 95% are singletons. The CDR3 consists of 14 residues. The trim removed 5 bases at V and 16 bases at J, leaving 17 bases unmatched. Looked up from germline, CDR1 is MDHEN and CDR2 is SYDVKM. Details on this clone: Its antigen remains unidentified.

Sequenced sample: naive CD4+ T cells from PBMCs. Subset here: naive CD4+ T cells isolated by negative enrichment. The sequence derives from an adult with COVID-19. This chain joins TRBV28 and TRBJ2-1; 7 positions match TRBD2. This CDR3 is CASSPAPLADREFF. CDR3 DNA: TGTGCCAGCAGTCCCGCCCCCCTAGCGGACCGTGAATTCTTC.